Given below is one T cell receptor (beta chain) in context. Its antigen is not identified. Germline and genes: mouse. Coverage ceases 1 residue before the CDR3 finishes, and the germline J gene fills in the end. Distinct nucleotide sequences in the sample also encode this CDR3. The CDR3 sequence is 13 residues long. Trimming left V 0 bases short and J 2 bases short, with 5 bases between. Germline V gene sequence: CDR1 NSHNY, CDR2 SYGAGN. This sample stems from a study of tissue T cells after allogeneic stem cell transplantation. Regarding the study as a whole: Within patients, tissue anatomy strongly shaped TCR repertoire composition. Tissue-detected TCR repertoire was only partly captured by blood and spleen T cells. Some tissue clones might be persisting host cells; their alloreactivity or antigen specificity was not determined.

Profiling relied on immunoSEQ multiplex PCR, and the TCRdb table lists in-frame clones only, not all of them. The table shows more than 40,000 clones, with 73% occurring only once. Sequences were obtained from sorted cells pooled from one or two spleens. The rearrangement uses TRBV13-1 and TRBJ1-2; D gene uncertain. The sequence was collected from a pool of C57BL/6 mice in good health. CDR3 sequence reads: CASSDAGNSDYTF. Partial CDR3 DNA: TGTGCCAGCAGTGATGCGGGGAACTCCGACTACACC.